This entry lists 13 T cell receptor beta chains sequenced from one sample in a study of identical twins. MiXCR was run by TCRdb on the 5' RACE reads, yielding one entry per CDR3 protein. The table shows about 150,000 distinct CDR3 sequences, with roughly 3.5% occurring only once. Sequenced material: memory T cells sorted from blood. Receptors originate from a man between 18 and 29 years old in good health.

This clonotype showed up many times. The chain joins TRBV5-1 to TRBJ1-2; 8 nucleotides line up with TRBD1. This CDR3 is 14 amino acids long. The germline CDR1 and CDR2 sequences are SGHRS and YFSETQ. V gave up 0 bases and J gave up 4 bases; unmatched junction bases: 2. CDR3 in amino acids: CASSLEQGGYGYTF. The CDR3 region has the DNA TGCGCCAGCAGCTTGGAACAGGGGGGCTATGGCTACACCTTC.

Ten or more counts support this clonotype. This chain connects TRBV5-1 to TRBJ2-5; no reliable D call. The CDR3 is 14 residues long. Deletions cut 2 bases from V and 4 bases from J, with 12 bases between. CDR1 is SGHRS and CDR2 is YFSETQ in the germline V gene. This CDR3 reads CASSFLTGRETQYF. In DNA form, the CDR3 reads TGCGCCAGCAGCTTTCTGACTGGCCGAGAGACCCAGTACTTC.

This clonotype was found many times. The J gene is TRBJ1-1, the V gene TRBV12-3 or TRBV12-4, with D maybe TRBD1 (5 bases). V was shortened by 10 bases and J by 4 bases, with 19 bases between the two germline ends. This CDR3 is 14 amino acids long. The CDR3 DNA reads TGTGCCACGCAAGAGTTAGCGGGGGGCACTGAAGCTTTCTTT. Translated: CATQELAGGTEAFF.

This clonotype was picked up many times. The chain is built from TRBV7-8 and TRBJ2-3; maybe TRBD2 (6 bases). This CDR3 region has 16 residues. V lost 3 bases, J lost 4 bases, and 17 bases lay in between. CDR1 SGHVS and CDR2 FQNEAQ come from the germline V gene. CDR3 DNA sequence: TGTGCCAGCAGCTTTGGGTCTAGCGTTCTCGCAGATACGCAGTATTTT. Translation: CASSFGSSVLADTQYF.

This clonotype was picked up many times. The chain combines TRBV7-8 with TRBJ2-1, with TRBD2 matching over 9 bases. V dropped 10 bases and J dropped 7; count of bases not matched to a gene: 17. This CDR3 spans 16 amino acids. Germline CDR1 reads SGHVS; CDR2 reads FQNEAQ. CDR3 in DNA: TGTGCCACTTACGGGACTAGCATCGGGTCTTTGAATGAGCAGTTCTTC. Translating gives CATYGTSIGSLNEQFF.

This clonotype was picked up many times. The rearrangement links TRBV4-3 to TRBJ1-4; D gene unclear. The CDR3 consists of 12 residues. V lost 2 bases, J lost 8 bases, and 6 bases lay in between. CDR1 is LGHNA, CDR2 YSLEER, per germline. The CDR3 sequence: CASSQTGEKLFF. CDR3 DNA: TGCGCCAGCAGCCAAACGGGGGAAAAACTGTTTTTT.

This clonotype has more than one count but fewer than ten. The chain links TRBV20-1 to TRBJ1-6, with a tentative D call TRBD1 (5 bases). Trimming took 4 bases from V and 5 from J, leaving 18 bases between them. The CDR3 totals 16 residues. The germline V gene encodes CDR1 DFQATT and CDR2 SNEGSKA (reference sequence). CDR3 region: CSAKTPGPRDNSPLHF. The DNA of the CDR3 is TGCAGTGCTAAGACGCCGGGGCCCCGCGATAATTCACCCCTCCACTTT.

In this sample, this clonotype turned up many times. The J gene is TRBJ2-7, the V gene TRBV29-1, with D hard to call. Germline-derived CDR1 and CDR2 are SQVTM and ANQGSEA. The length of the CDR3 is 12 residues. V was pared by 7 bases and J by 1 base, with 11 bases between. This CDR3 is CSALDQSYEQYV. CDR3 coding DNA: TGCAGCGCCCTGGACCAGTCCTACGAGCAGTACGTC.

The V gene is TRBV4-3, the J gene TRBJ2-2; maybe TRBD2 (6 bases). Per germline, CDR1 LGHNA and CDR2 YSLEER. The CDR3 contains 16 residues. Trimming cost V 1 base and J 4 bases, with 13 bases left between them. CDR3 bases: TGCGCCAGCAGCCAAGTCGGGGGTCTGCGCACCGGGGAGCTGTTTTTT. Its protein is CASSQVGGLRTGELFF.

This clonotype occurred many times. The J gene is TRBJ2-2, the V gene TRBV6-5, with D possibly being TRBD2 (5 bases). CDR1 MNHEY and CDR2 SVGAGI come from the germline V gene. The CDR3 is made up of 14 amino acids. Trimming took off 0 bases at V and 6 bases at J, with 8 bases between the two ends. The CDR3 DNA follows: TGTGCCAGCAGTTACTCGAGGGTGGCCGGGGAGCTGTTTTTT. Protein product: CASSYSRVAGELFF.

This clonotype was observed many times. The rearrangement joins TRBV28 to TRBJ1-4, with D hard to call. The CDR3 is made up of 13 amino acids. Looked up from germline, CDR1 is MDHEN and CDR2 is SYDVKM. The CDR3 spells CAKAGPPNEKLFF. The CDR3 DNA is TGTGCTAAAGCAGGACCGCCTAATGAAAAACTGTTTTTT.

This clonotype came up many times. The rearrangement uses TRBV29-1 and TRBJ1-1; D is possibly TRBD1 (5 bases). The germline V gene has CDR1 SQVTM and CDR2 ANQGSEA. V lost 5 bases and J lost 8, with 15 bases in between. The CDR3 spans 12 residues. The CDR3 bases are TGCAGCGTTTCGCCCGCCCAGGGCGAAGCTTTCTTT. Its translation is CSVSPAQGEAFF.

On this clonotype: The CDR3 does not end in the conserved phenylalanine or tryptophan, so this is likely a read error. V gene TRBV20-1 combines with J gene TRBJ2-1; 7 positions match TRBD2. The CDR3 spans 16 residues. Per the germline V gene, CDR1 is DFQATT and CDR2 is SNEGSKA (reference sequence). CDR3 bases: TGCAGCGCTAGCGTGGTTGGCGGGAGCGCTACCTCTGAGCAGTTCTCC. Translating gives CSASVVGGSATSEQFS.